This T cell receptor (beta chain) derives from a study of T cells after posttransplantation cyclophosphamide. Study-wide points: Donor-recipient repertoire similarity was low at 1-2 months, rising over year one. Recipient CMV seropositivity and CMV reactivation strongly tracked TRB clonality. Blood and skin or GI T cell repertoires showed limited TRB overlap.

Remarks on this clone: Its antigen remains unknown.

Germline V CDR1 and CDR2: SGHRS, YFSETQ. V was pared by 5 bases and J by 10 bases, with 7 bases of the junction left unmatched. The length of the CDR3 is 12 residues. Assay used: immunoSEQ multiplex PCR; TCRdb lists only in-frame clones, some missing. Listed for the sample are 30,000 to 35,000 clones, none seen a single time. This related bone marrow graft donor gave peripheral blood on the day of marrow donation. This receptor was identified in a woman aged 25 to 39 in good health and a related stem cell transplant donor. V and J are TRBV5-1 and TRBJ2-7, with 9 nucleotides matching TRBD1. The sequencing input was PBMCs. The CDR3 nucleotides read TGCGCCAGCAGTTACGGGACAGGGAAACAGTACTTC. It yields the protein CASSYGTGKQYF.